Only one count was recorded for the clone carrying this TCR beta chain. Sequenced by immunoSEQ multiplex PCR; TCRdb stores in-frame clones only, minus some. The top ten clones hold roughly 8.6% of a sample with roughly 180,000 clones, about 80% of them seen once. These data are taken from a study of blood T cell repertoires in COVID-19. Across the whole study: PBMCs, B-cell-depleted T cells, or T cells provided the cDNA or gDNA that made up the material.

The CDR3 has 16 residues. Germline CDR1 ENHRY, CDR2 SYGVKD. The V segment lost 7 bases and the J segment 3 bases; nucleotides outside the gene matches: 9. Source material: peripheral blood. This chain connects TRBV10-3 to TRBJ1-2, with 12 bases that match TRBD1. The receptor comes from a woman in her forties or fifties with active or convalescent COVID-19. For the CDR3, the DNA is TGTGCCATCATGCCCTCCGGGACAGGGGGCGACTATGGCTACACCTTC. This translates into CAIMPSGTGGDYGYTF.